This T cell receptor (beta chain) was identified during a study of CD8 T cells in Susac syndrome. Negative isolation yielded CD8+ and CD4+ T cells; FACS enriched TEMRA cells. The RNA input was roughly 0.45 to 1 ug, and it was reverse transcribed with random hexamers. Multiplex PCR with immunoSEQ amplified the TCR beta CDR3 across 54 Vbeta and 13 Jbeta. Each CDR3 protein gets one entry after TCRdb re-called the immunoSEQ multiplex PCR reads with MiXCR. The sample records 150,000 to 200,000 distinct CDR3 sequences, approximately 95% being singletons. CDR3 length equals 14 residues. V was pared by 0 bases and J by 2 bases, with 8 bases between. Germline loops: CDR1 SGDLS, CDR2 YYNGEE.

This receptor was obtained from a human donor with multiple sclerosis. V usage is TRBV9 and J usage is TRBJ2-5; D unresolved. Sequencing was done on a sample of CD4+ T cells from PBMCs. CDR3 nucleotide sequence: TGTGCCAGCAGCGTAGATCGCGGTCAAGAGACCCAGTACTTC. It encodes CASSVDRGQETQYF.